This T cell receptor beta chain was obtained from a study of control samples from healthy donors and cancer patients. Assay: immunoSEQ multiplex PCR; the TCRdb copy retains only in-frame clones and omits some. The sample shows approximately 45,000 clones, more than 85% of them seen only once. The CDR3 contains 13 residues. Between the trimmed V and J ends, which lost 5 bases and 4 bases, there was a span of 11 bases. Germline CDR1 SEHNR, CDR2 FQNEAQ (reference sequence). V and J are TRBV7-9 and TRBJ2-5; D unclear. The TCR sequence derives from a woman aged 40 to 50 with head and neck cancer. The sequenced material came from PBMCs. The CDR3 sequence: CASSQLGVETQYF. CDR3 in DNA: TGTGCCAGCAGCCAGCTTGGTGTAGAGACCCAGTACTTC.